One and the same sample provided the 13 T cell receptor beta chains below, sequenced in a study of T cell responses to AZD1222 COVID-19 vaccine. TCRdb's copy holds only in-frame clones and misses some; the assay was immunoSEQ multiplex PCR. The table includes roughly 110,000 clones, 75% to 95% detected once. Sequenced material: peripheral blood, taken 28 days after the second AZD1222 dose. These receptors originate from an adult who received the AZD1222 COVID-19 vaccine.

The V and J genes are TRBV11-2 and TRBJ1-1; D gene uncertain. Germline V gene data show CDR1 as SGHAT and CDR2 as FQNNGV. Between the trimmed V and J ends, which lost 4 bases and 1 base, there was a span of 10 bases. The CDR3 length is 14 residues. The CDR3 DNA is TGTGCCAGCAGCTGGTCGTACCAGAACACTGAAGCTTTCTTT. Protein: CASSWSYQNTEAFF.

This clone was picked up one time. The V call is TRBV7-8, the J call TRBJ2-1; D gene ambiguous. The CDR3 length is 12 residues. CDR1 and CDR2 (germline): SGHVS, FQNEAQ. Trimming removed 5 bases at V and 6 bases at J, with 8 bases between. DNA for the CDR3: TGTGCCAGCAGCCCACAAGGCAATGAGCAGTTCTTC. It is translated as CASSPQGNEQFF.

This clone has only a few counts. V is TRBV5-1 and J is TRBJ2-7; maybe TRBD2 (5 bases). Trimming removed 6 bases from V and 0 bases from J, with 19 bases in between. CDR1 is SGHRS, CDR2 YFSETQ, per germline. The CDR3 length is 16 residues. The CDR3 DNA reads TGCGCCAGCATGGTCCCCCCGCAGAGGGACTCCTACGAGCAGTACTTC. Encoded protein: CASMVPPQRDSYEQYF.

CDR3 sequence reads: CASSDSLAGNEQFF. CDR3 coding DNA: TGTGCCAGCAGTGATTCACTAGCGGGGAATGAGCAGTTCTTC. The gene calls are TRBV6-4 and TRBJ2-1; TRBD2 matches at 10 bases. The CDR3 is 14 amino acids. Germline CDR1 and CDR2: MRHNA and SNTAGT. V was pared by 3 bases and J by 7 bases, with 3 bases of the junction left unmatched.

In this sample, this clone turned up once. The V call is TRBV24-1, the J call TRBJ2-1; TRBD2 aligns across 11 bases. Looked up from germline, CDR1 is KGHDR and CDR2 is SFDVKD. V lost 5 bases, J lost 8 bases, and 4 bases stayed unmatched. The CDR3 length is 14 residues. CDR3 amino acids: CATSGPGLADEQFF. As DNA, the CDR3 is TGTGCCACCAGTGGCCCGGGACTAGCGGATGAGCAGTTCTTC.

The genes are TRBV27 and TRBJ2-7, with D perhaps TRBD1 (7 bases). V lost 3 bases, J lost 4 bases, and 10 bases lay in between. This CDR3 comprises 13 residues. Germline CDR1 is MNHEY and CDR2 is SMNVEV (reference sequence). CDR3: CASSLGGQYEQYF. CDR3 coding DNA: TGTGCCAGCAGTTTGGGGGGACAGTACGAGCAGTACTTC.

This CDR3 is CASSLGGSGRRSVYEQYF. The CDR3 bases are TGTGCCAGCAGCTTAGGTGGTAGCGGGAGAAGATCGGTTTACGAGCAGTACTTC. The chain carries TRBV7-2 and TRBJ2-7, with 9 bases that match TRBD2. Germline assignment: CDR1 SGHTA and CDR2 FQGNSA. The CDR3 length is 18 residues. V gave up 1 base and J gave up 4 bases; unmatched junction bases: 14. Full variable domain (outside the CDR3, taken from reference TRBV7-2 and TRBJ2-7): GAGVSQSPSNKVTEKGKDVELRCDPISGHTALYWYRQSLGQGLEFLIYFQGNSAPDKSGLPSDRFSAERTGGSVSTLTIQRTQQEDSAVYLCASSLGGSGRRSVYEQYFGPGTRLTVT.

The chain has TRBV19 and TRBJ1-3, with D possibly being TRBD1 (5 bases). The CDR3 has 16 residues. Trimming left V 7 bases short and J 4 bases short, with 20 bases between. Germline V gene lookup returns CDR1 LNHDA and CDR2 SQIVND (reference sequence). The CDR3 here is CASTQSQGRWGNTIYF. Here the CDR3 DNA reads TGTGCCAGTACCCAATCCCAGGGCAGGTGGGGAAACACCATATATTTT.

In this sample, this clone turned up once. The genes are TRBV18 and TRBJ1-3, with TRBD1 as a possible D gene (5 bases). CDR1 is KGHSH, CDR2 LQKENI, per germline. V was trimmed by 5 bases and J by 0 bases, leaving 11 bases between them. This CDR3 comprises 15 residues. CDR3: CASSVDISSGNTIYF. The CDR3 DNA reads TGTGCCAGCTCAGTGGACATCAGCTCTGGAAACACCATATATTTT.

The chain combines TRBV10-1 with TRBJ1-2; D unclear. Looked up from germline, CDR1 is WNHNN and CDR2 is SYGVQD (reference sequence). The CDR3 covers 16 residues. V was clipped by 7 bases and J by 4 bases, with 22 bases between them. In DNA, the CDR3 is TGCGCCAGCAAGGCGGGGAGATGGACGGTCGGCTATGGCTACACCTTC. It codes for CASKAGRWTVGYGYTF.

The chain uses TRBV12-3 or TRBV12-4 and TRBJ1-1, with a tentative D call TRBD1 (6 bases). The V end lost 6 bases, the J end lost 2 bases, and 10 bases lay between the germline ends. The CDR3 runs 13 residues. The CDR3 DNA sequence: TGTGCCAGCAGCAACAGGGCAAACACTGAAGCTTTCTTT. It specifies CASSNRANTEAFF.

The table lists this clone with a few counts. The genes are TRBV2 and TRBJ2-3; D might be TRBD2 (6 bases). The CDR3 runs to 15 residues. Per germline, CDR1 SNHLY and CDR2 FYNNEI. The ends were cut back, 7 bases at V and 1 base at J, with 15 bases in the middle. The CDR3 protein is CASNPTGGGTDTQYF. The DNA for the CDR3 is TGTGCCAGCAATCCAACCGGGGGTGGCACAGATACGCAGTATTTT.

This rearrangement joins TRBV29-1 to TRBJ2-2, with D perhaps matching TRBD2 (6 bases). V was trimmed by 3 bases and J by 4 bases, leaving 18 bases between them. The CDR3 length is 16 residues. Germline CDR1 is SQVTM and CDR2 is ANQGSEA. The CDR3 region has the DNA TGCAGCGTTGAGGACGGAGGGAACTCGGGCACCGGGGAGCTGTTTTTT. It specifies CSVEDGGNSGTGELFF.